One TCR beta chain is described in this entry. The specificity of this receptor is unknown. No much larger clone exists at a distance of one base, and base qualities are not known. The donors were healthy, HIV-negative adults who had no recently reported acute infections or vaccinations. Every donor was a Caucasian adult living in Nashville, Tennessee, USA. Magnetic negative selection was used to enrich CD4+ T cells, after which naive cells were positively selected on CD45RA and the negative fraction became the memory subset. Blood was obtained by leukapheresis, after which PBMCs were separated by Ficoll-Histopaque density gradient centrifugation and cryopreserved in liquid nitrogen vapor phase. Analytical flow cytometry was used to check the purity and quantity of every magnetically sorted T cell population. From each sorted fraction, genomic DNA was isolated and quantified by UV absorbance on a Nanodrop 2000c.

The sample comes from a study of shared clonotypes between healthy human individuals (TCRdb year 2020). With regard to the full study: The cohort comprised a couple of women and a few men aged 18 to 49 years. To increase sequencing depth and limit assay-specific biases, different laboratories used diverse techniques to prepare libraries and sequence TCR repertoires. To estimate repertoire size and how much clonotype sharing occurs between individuals, the study deeply sequenced the blood TCR repertoires of 5 or 6 healthy adults. Each donor's leukapheresis produced roughly between roughly 0.85 and 10 billion PBMCs. For each donor, CD4 naive and CD4 memory were each run on three plates, CD8 naive on two plates, and CD8 memory on one plate. What the authors observed across the whole study: Clonotypes shared by all four sorted-subset donors showed higher generation probabilities than non-shared clonotypes. The small number of donors limited the genetic and exposure-history diversity represented. Pairwise subsampling led to the expectation that sequencing depth would affect the degree of clonotype sharing among donors. Naive subsets generally had larger estimated clonotype richness than memory subsets did. Sampling was restricted to blood, and TCR repertoires in tissues likely differ from the TCR repertoires found in blood. Even with the large sequencing depth, rarefaction of the sorted-subset datasets indicated that sequencing was incomplete. When several donors were compared, the shared fraction of clonotypes was around 5.1% for naive CD4, over 3% for naive CD8, 2.3% for memory CD4, and under 0.5% for memory CD8.

The CDR3, cysteine through phenylalanine, is 12 amino acids long. This entry keeps only the CDR3 DNA: 36 bases, framed from base 1. V sheds 8 bases and J sheds 11 bases, leaving 13 bases between their ends. CDR1 and CDR2, per the germline V gene (reference sequence), are MNHEY and SMNVEV. Using the deep immunoSEQ assay, multiplex PCR amplified TCR CDR3 regions from genomic DNA. Extracted genomic DNA from each cell subset was distributed evenly across all wells of several immunoSEQ 96-well plates, and each plate was treated as a replicate. For sorted subsets, each replicate PCR was loaded with roughly 190 ng genomic DNA, equivalent to some 27,000 T cell genomes. Purified libraries were quantified with a Qubit 3.0 fluorometer, sized on a Bioanalyzer 2100, and re-quantified with the KAPA Library Quantification kit. Every immunoSEQ 96-well plate was sequenced on a separate single-read 150-cycle Illumina NextSeq 550 flow cell. Turning to the authors' computational methods: The immunoSEQ output contained only junctional sequences without quality scores, so filtering could not match that applied to full-length reads. To assign V/J genes and CDR3, sequences were annotated using PyIR, a Python wrapper for IgBLAST v1.9, with IMGT germline references. Reads were removed for weak V/J assignments (E-value above 1e-6), missing CDR3, stop codons, out-of-frame junctions, or ambiguous translated residues. V3J clonotypes were defined as sequences sharing the same inferred V gene, J gene, and CDR3 amino acid sequence. Percentage overlap between repertoires was computed as shared unique clonotypes divided by the size of the smaller repertoire. RTK rarefaction, the Chao1 estimator, and Recon v2.1 estimates of unobserved clonotypes were used to assess repertoire richness. OLGA was used to compute generation probabilities for all TCRbeta clonotypes that the gDNA method yielded from a handful of donors. Not all clones reach the TCRdb copy of this immuneACCESS table, which keeps in-frame sequences only. Checked studies attribute under half of the gap to unresolved V genes and leave the rest unexplained. The V and J calls and clone size are taken from that table; D and trimming were inferred from the DNA. This sample holds 2,100,000 or so clones; under 97% were observed only once. The ten largest clones represent around 0.13% of the sample.

The receptor comes from a man younger than 30 in good health. Sequencing was done on a sample of naive CD4+ T cells sorted from blood. The intended sense of this specimen's cell subset or site label: CD45RA+ positively selected. The chain uses TRBV27 and TRBJ1-6; the D gene is not confidently resolved. The CDR3 region reads CASRRFSTPLHF. The DNA sequence is given as TGTGCCAGCCGACGATTCAGCACACCCCTCCACTTT.